These T cell receptor beta chains were read from a single sample in a study of blood T cell repertoires in COVID-19. Generated by immunoSEQ multiplex PCR, the TCRdb table keeps only in-frame clones and is missing some. Among under 350,000 clones listed, under 90% were seen once. The sequencing input was PBMCs or T cells enriched from blood (not recorded which). Receptor source: a woman aged 40 to 50 who had recovered from COVID-19. Each CDR3 is given with its conserved first and last residue. Each record gives: V gene, J gene, CDR3 protein.

TRBV5-1,TRBJ2-1,CASTPNPGTGVYNEQFF
TRBV5-6,TRBJ1-2,CASSLYIHIEDTF
TRBV24-1,TRBJ2-1,CATSESGTGTYNEQFF
TRBV2,TRBJ2-2,CASRGQGLLTGELFF
TRBV6-4,TRBJ2-7,CASSDSRAGQESYEQYF
TRBV5-5,TRBJ2-7,CASSFGTGSYEQYF
TRBV19,TRBJ1-1,CASTDRSNTEAFF
TRBV9,TRBJ2-3,CASSVSSGGTDTQYF
TRBV5-1,TRBJ2-6,CASSLTVSSGANVLTF
TRBV11-2,TRBJ2-1,CASSAHDSVYEQFF
TRBV6-2/TRBV6-3,TRBJ2-3,CASSRGSAGADTQYF
TRBV9,TRBJ1-2,CASSPWTGGVEGYTF
TRBV5-6,TRBJ1-2,CASSLRGQGGYTF